What follows are 11 T cell receptor beta chains derived from one specimen sequenced in a study of blood T cell repertoires in COVID-19. Clones were read by immunoSEQ multiplex PCR, and TCRdb kept only the in-frame ones, dropping some. The sample records approximately 150,000 clones, 85% to 95% being singletons. The source material was peripheral blood. The receptors stem from a woman aged 55-69 years with COVID-19, enrolled during active disease.

The rearrangement links TRBV6-2 or TRBV6-3 to TRBJ2-6, with D hard to call. Germline V CDR1 and CDR2: MNHEY, SVGEGT. The CDR3 is made up of 16 amino acids. V shed 2 bases and J shed 0 bases, with 8 bases lying between them. CDR3 DNA: TGTGCCAGCAGTTACGTGGGCCGCTCTGGGGCCAACGTCCTGACTTTC. Residues: CASSYVGRSGANVLTF.

This clone has just one count. The chain recombines TRBV18 with TRBJ1-4, with a tentative D call TRBD1 (6 bases). The V end lost 3 bases, the J end lost 7 bases, and 12 bases lay between the germline ends. The CDR3 has 14 amino acids. Germline-derived CDR1 and CDR2 are KGHSH and LQKENI. The CDR3 sequence: CASSPGRGGEKLFF. CDR3 DNA sequence: TGTGCCAGCTCACCCGGCAGGGGTGGTGAAAAACTGTTTTTT.

V usage is TRBV3-1 (or the pseudogene TRBV3-2) and J usage is TRBJ2-1; D gene ambiguous. Trimming took 4 bases from V and 3 from J, leaving 16 bases between them. CDR3 length equals 16 residues. The germline V gene has CDR1 LGHDT and CDR2 YNNKEL (reference sequence). CDR3 in amino acids: CASSLPRPPDYNEQFF. The CDR3, as DNA: TGTGCCAGCAGCCTCCCCCGCCCTCCAGACTACAATGAGCAGTTCTTC.

CDR3 nucleotide sequence: TGTGCCAGTAGTATGAGCGGCTATGGCTACACCTTC. Translation gives CASSMSGYGYTF. This sequence joins TRBV19 and TRBJ1-2; D not resolved. The germline V gene has CDR1 LNHDA and CDR2 SQIVND (reference sequence). The CDR3 is 12 residues long. Trimming cost V 3 bases and J 4 bases, with 6 bases left between them.

The CDR3 sequence: CASSQVQGRNEKLFF. CDR3 sequence (DNA): TGCGCCAGCAGCCAGGTACAGGGGCGTAATGAAAAACTGTTTTTT. The V gene is TRBV4-3, the J gene TRBJ1-4, with 7 bases aligning to TRBD1. The germline gives CDR1 LGHNA, CDR2 YSLEER. The CDR3 covers 15 residues. The junction had 5 bases not matched to a gene; V was cut back by 3 bases and J by 4 bases.

The J gene is TRBJ2-7, the V gene TRBV13, with D tentatively TRBD1 (5 bases). Between the trimmed V and J ends, which lost 3 bases and 2 bases, there was a span of 11 bases. The CDR3 runs to 14 residues. Germline CDR1 reads PRHDT; CDR2 reads FYEKMQ (reference sequence). CDR3 coding DNA: TGTGCCAGCAGCTTGGGGCCAGTTACCTACGAGCAGTACTTC. Translated, it gives CASSLGPVTYEQYF.

This clone was counted between two and nine times. The chain links TRBV6-4 to TRBJ2-3; TRBD2 agrees at 8 bases. The J segment lost 4 bases and the V segment lost 0 bases, leaving 0 bases of the junction unmatched. Germline CDR1 MRHNA, CDR2 SNTAGT. The length of the CDR3 is 14 residues. This chain's CDR3 is CASSDSSGADTQYF. The CDR3 coding sequence is TGTGCCAGCAGTGACTCTAGCGGGGCAGATACGCAGTATTTT.

This rearrangement joins TRBV7-9 to TRBJ1-2; D call uncertain. CDR1 is SEHNR and CDR2 is FQNEAQ in the germline V gene (reference sequence). Trimming removed 5 bases from V and 10 bases from J, with 14 bases in between. The CDR3 loop spans 12 amino acids. CDR3 loop: CASSPTGIYYTF. DNA for the CDR3: TGTGCCAGCAGCCCGACGGGGATATACTACACCTTC.

The chain links TRBV7-9 to TRBJ2-5; D remains unclear. Germline CDR1 reads SEHNR; CDR2 reads FQNEAQ (reference sequence). This CDR3 has 13 amino acids. V was trimmed by 1 base and J by 5 bases, leaving 8 bases between them. The chain's CDR3 is CASSLVAEETQYF. CDR3 nucleotide sequence: TGTGCCAGCAGCTTAGTAGCTGAGGAGACCCAGTACTTC. Complete variable domain (other parts from reference TRBV7-9 and TRBJ2-5): DTGVSQNPRHKITKRGQNVTFRCDPISEHNRLYWYRQTLGQGPEFLTYFQNEAQLEKSRLLSDRFSAERPKGSFSTLEIQRTEQGDSAMYLCASSLVAEETQYFGPGTRLLVL.

The V gene is TRBV18, the J gene TRBJ1-5; D gene uncertain. The CDR3 consists of 16 residues. The V and J ends lost 3 bases and 1 base respectively, with 13 bases between them. CDR1 and CDR2 (germline): KGHSH, LQKENI. The CDR3 region has the DNA TGTGCCAGCTCACCCAGTGTGCAGGCCAGCAATCAGCCCCAGCATTTT. It encodes CASSPSVQASNQPQHF.

V and J are TRBV29-1 and TRBJ2-2; TRBD1 might be the D (6 bases). Germline CDR1 SQVTM, CDR2 ANQGSEA. Deletions cut 3 bases from V and 6 bases from J, with 11 bases between. The CDR3 sequence is 13 residues long. This CDR3 is CSVDRGVSGELFF. CDR3 coding DNA: TGCAGCGTTGACAGGGGAGTGTCCGGGGAGCTGTTTTTT.